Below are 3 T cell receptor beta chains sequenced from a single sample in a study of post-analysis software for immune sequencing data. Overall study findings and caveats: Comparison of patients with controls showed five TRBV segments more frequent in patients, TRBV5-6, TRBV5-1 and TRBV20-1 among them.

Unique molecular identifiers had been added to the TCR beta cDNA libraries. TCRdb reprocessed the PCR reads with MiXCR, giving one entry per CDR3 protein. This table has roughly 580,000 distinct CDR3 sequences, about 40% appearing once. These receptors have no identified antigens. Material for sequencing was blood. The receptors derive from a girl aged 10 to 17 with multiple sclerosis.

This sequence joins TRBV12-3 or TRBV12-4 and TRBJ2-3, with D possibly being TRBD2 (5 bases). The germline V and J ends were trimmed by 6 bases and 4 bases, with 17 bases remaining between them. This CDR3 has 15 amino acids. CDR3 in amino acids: CASSRLERYADTQYF. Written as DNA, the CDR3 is TGTGCCAGCAGCCGCCTGGAGCGGTACGCAGATACGCAGTATTTT.

CDR3 in DNA: TGCGCCAGCAGCCCGACCCATAACACTGCTGGCTACACCTTC. Translating gives CASSPTHNTAGYTF. The chain combines TRBV5-1 with TRBJ1-2, with D unresolved. Looked up from germline, CDR1 is SGHRS and CDR2 is YFSETQ. This CDR3 is 14 amino acids long. The V end lost 4 bases, the J end lost 7 bases, and 17 bases lay between the germline ends. Full variable domain (remainder filled in from reference TRBV5-1 and TRBJ1-2): KAGVTQTPRYLIKTRGQQVTLSCSPISGHRSVSWYQQTPGQGLQFLFEYFSETQRNKGNFPGRFSGRQFSNSRSEMNVSTLELGDSALYLCASSPTHNTAGYTFGSGTRLTVV.

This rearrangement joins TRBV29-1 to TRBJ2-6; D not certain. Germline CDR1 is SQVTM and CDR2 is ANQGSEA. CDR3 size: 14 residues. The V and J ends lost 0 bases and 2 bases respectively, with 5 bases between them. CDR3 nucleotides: TGCAGCGTTGAAGAGGCCGCTGGGGCCAACGTCCTGACTTTC. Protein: CSVEEAAGANVLTF.